This entry concerns a single T cell receptor beta chain. These data come from a study of blood T cell repertoires in COVID-19. Looking at the study overall: The United States, Italy and Spain supplied acute and convalescent COVID-19 samples. T cells, B-cell-depleted T cells, or PBMCs supplied cDNA or gDNA.

After removal of 2 bases from V and 7 bases from J, the junction contained 3 bases not matched to a gene. Germline lookup yields CDR1 SGHTS and CDR2 YDEGEE. The CDR3 sequence is 14 residues long. Original handling: Reference gene primer amplification gave estimated nucleated cell counts. Here immunoSEQ multiplex PCR was the method, and the copy in TCRdb shows in-frame clones only, minus some. That table gives V, J and clone size, and the DNA gave D and trimming. Of tens of thousands of clones in the sample, around 84% were seen once. The sequence was obtained from a human donor in a cohort sampled during active COVID-19. What was sequenced was peripheral blood. The chain carries TRBV5-8 and TRBJ1-6; 7 positions match TRBD1. Here the CDR3 DNA reads TGTGCCAGCAGCTTCCCAGGGGGGAATTCACCCCTCCACTTT. It translates to CASSFPGGNSPLHF. Using reference TRBV5-8 and TRBJ1-6 for the parts outside the CDR3, the full variable domain is EAGVTQSPTHLIKTRGQQATLRCSPISGHTSVYWYQQALGLGLQFLLWYDEGEERNRGNFPPRFSGRQFPNYSSELNVNALELEDSALYLCASSFPGGNSPLHFGNGTRLTVT.